Reported below is one TCR beta chain. Antigen unknown. The CDR3 has 14 residues. The V end lost 3 bases, the J end lost 5 bases, and 13 bases lay between the germline ends. Germline V gives CDR1 SGHTA, CDR2 FQGTGA. The sample originates from a study of spatial heterogeneity in lung cancer. Study in general: Consistent detection of more beta-chain than alpha-chain sequences was observed. General study results and limits: Blood showed ubiquitous tumor TCRs more often at resection than at routine follow-up.

From the 5' RACE reads, TCRdb called clonotypes with MiXCR, one entry per CDR3 protein. The table has roughly 40,000 distinct CDR3 sequences, approximately 7% seen once. As for time point: sample taken at primary tumor resection. Samples were obtained from 65 to 80 donors, all untreated early-stage non-small cell lung cancer patients. This chain connects TRBV7-3 to TRBJ1-1; no firm D call. This TCR was recovered from a female donor with early-stage non-small cell lung cancer. This material consisted of PBMCs, taken at surgery. This CDR3 reads CASSLPGSRTEAFF. In DNA, the CDR3 is TGTGCCAGCAGCTTGCCGGGGTCCCGGACTGAAGCTTTCTTT. Based on the CDR3 plus reference TRBV7-3 and TRBJ1-1, the full variable domain is GAGVSQTPSNKVTEKGKYVELRCDPISGHTALYWYRQSLGQGPEFLIYFQGTGAADDSGLPNDRFFAVRPEGSVSTLKIQRTERGDSAVYLCASSLPGSRTEAFFGQGTRLTVV.